This entry lists 6 T cell receptor beta chains sequenced from one sample in a study of blood T cell repertoires in COVID-19. Only in-frame clones appear in the TCRdb table, and some are missing; sequencing was by immunoSEQ multiplex PCR. This sample has under 450,000 clones, with 75% to 90% found just once. The specimen was PBMCs or T cells enriched from blood (not recorded which). The receptors come from a woman aged 45-60 years who had recovered from COVID-19.

The chain recombines TRBV18 with TRBJ1-1; possible D gene TRBD1, 5 bases. V lost 4 bases, J lost 0 bases, and 12 bases lay in between. The CDR3 length is 15 residues. Germline lookup yields CDR1 KGHSH and CDR2 LQKENI. The CDR3 coding sequence is TGTGCCAGCTCACGACAGCGGGTCATGAACACTGAAGCTTTCTTT. Protein sequence: CASSRQRVMNTEAFF.

This sequence joins TRBV3-1 (or the pseudogene TRBV3-2) and TRBJ1-2; maybe TRBD1 (6 bases). Trimming removed 4 bases from V and 4 bases from J, with 16 bases in between. This CDR3 contains 15 residues. Germline values: CDR1 LGHDT, CDR2 YNNKEL (reference sequence). This CDR3 is CASSLRDKGGYGYTF. The CDR3 DNA sequence: TGTGCCAGCAGCCTCCGGGACAAAGGGGGCTATGGCTACACCTTC.

V and J are TRBV25-1 and TRBJ1-1, with 10 bases aligning to TRBD1. The CDR3 consists of 15 residues. V trimming: 3 bases; J trimming: 3 bases; junction bases outside the gene matches: 4. Germline V gives CDR1 MGHDK, CDR2 SYGVNS. The CDR3 loop reads CASSDDRGHYTEAFF. The CDR3, as DNA: TGTGCCAGCAGTGATGACAGGGGGCATTACACTGAAGCTTTCTTT.

The chain links TRBV6-5 to TRBJ1-4; D is perhaps TRBD1 (5 bases). This CDR3 comprises 16 residues. Trimming took off 0 bases at V and 1 base at J, with 9 bases between the two ends. Germline CDR1 reads MNHEY; CDR2 reads SVGAGI. The CDR3 protein is CASSYSSQGTNEKLFF. CDR3 DNA: TGTGCCAGCAGTTACTCCTCCCAGGGAACTAATGAAAAACTGTTTTTT.

The CDR3 bases are TGCGCCAGCAGCTCGGCTTTGACAGGGCAGACTGAAGCTTTCTTT. Protein sequence: CASSSALTGQTEAFF. The chain recombines TRBV5-1 with TRBJ1-1, with 7 bases that match TRBD1. Germline V gene sequence: CDR1 SGHRS, CDR2 YFSETQ. J gave up 5 bases and V 3 bases, and 10 bases lay outside the gene matches. This CDR3 spans 15 amino acids.

The chain has TRBV18 and TRBJ1-5; the match to TRBD1 covers 10 bases. With V trimmed by 6 bases and J by 5 bases, 16 bases remained unmatched. Germline assignment: CDR1 KGHSH and CDR2 LQKENI. This CDR3 contains 18 residues. The CDR3 sequence: CASSPSPGTGEDDQPQHF. CDR3 bases: TGTGCCAGCTCCCCCAGTCCCGGGACAGGGGAGGACGATCAGCCCCAGCATTTT.